The sequence of this TCR beta chain was determined in a study of CD8 T cells in Susac syndrome. Reverse transcription of roughly 0.45 to 1 ug RNA was performed with random hexamers. Multiplex PCR with immunoSEQ amplified the TCR beta CDR3 across 54 Vbeta and 13 Jbeta. TCRdb used MiXCR to reprocess the immunoSEQ multiplex PCR reads, holding one entry per CDR3 protein. The table lists approximately 190,000 distinct CDR3 sequences, roughly 95% of them singletons, with around 0.085% in the top ten. Trimming took 3 bases from V and 1 from J, leaving 13 bases between them. Germline-derived CDR1 and CDR2 are SGHRS and YFSETQ. The CDR3 contains 15 residues.

The sample comprised CD4+ T cells from PBMCs. The sequence came from a human donor with multiple sclerosis. The chain is built from TRBV5-1 and TRBJ1-1; D may be TRBD1 (6 bases). CDR3: CASSSRPDRNTEAFF. In nucleotides, the CDR3 is TGCGCCAGCAGCTCGAGGCCGGACAGGAACACTGAAGCTTTCTTT. Based on the CDR3 plus reference TRBV5-1 and TRBJ1-1, the full variable domain is KAGVTQTPRYLIKTRGQQVTLSCSPISGHRSVSWYQQTPGQGLQFLFEYFSETQRNKGNFPGRFSGRQFSNSRSEMNVSTLELGDSALYLCASSSRPDRNTEAFFGQGTRLTVV.